The 23 T cell receptor beta chains below were found in one sample sequenced in a study of cytomegalovirus exposure and HLA in healthy donors (dated by TCRdb to about 2017). Libraries were made using the immunoSEQ multiplex PCR assay. A mixture of 60 forward primers for TCR Vbeta segments and 13 reverse primers for TCR Jbeta segments was used in the multiplex PCR. TCRdb stores this immuneACCESS table with in-frame sequences only. Part of the clones is absent; in the studies checked, under half of the shortfall reflects unresolved V genes, and no reason is known for the rest. In this sample the table shows around 100,000 clones, 79% of which occur a single time. The top ten clonotypes cover around 3.1% of the sample. The sequenced sample consisted of PBMCs. The source of these receptors is a woman in her thirties or forties in good health and CMV-seronegative.

J is TRBJ2-1 and V is TRBV5-5, with 11 bases identical to TRBD2. Unmatched junction bases numbered 16, after V lost 7 bases and J lost 7 bases. The CDR3 consists of 17 residues. Germline lookup yields CDR1 SGHKS and CDR2 YYEKEE (reference sequence). The CDR3 DNA sequence: TGTGCCAGCCTAATCGAGCCGGGACTAGCGGAGTCGAATGAGCAGTTCTTC. It yields the protein CASLIEPGLAESNEQFF.

This chain links TRBV5-1 with TRBJ2-2, with 9 bases identical to TRBD1. CDR1 and CDR2 from the germline V gene are SGHRS and YFSETQ. The CDR3 is 20 amino acids. V shed 1 base and J 1 base; nucleotides not matched to a gene: 14. The CDR3 here is CASSLPFGGGDRENTGELFF. Here the CDR3 DNA reads TGCGCCAGCAGCTTGCCCTTTGGGGGCGGGGACAGGGAGAACACCGGGGAGCTGTTTTTT.

The chain is built from TRBV4-3 and TRBJ1-4; maybe TRBD1 (6 bases). Germline V gene data show CDR1 as LGHNA and CDR2 as YSLEER. The CDR3 totals 16 residues. V lost 0 bases and J 7 bases, leaving 15 bases between the germline ends. This CDR3 reads CASSQDGIDRREKLFF. The CDR3 coding sequence is TGCGCCAGCAGCCAAGACGGGATAGACAGGCGTGAAAAACTGTTTTTT.

The CDR3 nucleotides read TGTGCCAGCAGGCCTCCAAATAGCGGGGGGGTTTACAATGAGCAGTTCTTC. Protein: CASRPPNSGGVYNEQFF. V usage is TRBV7-2 and J usage is TRBJ2-1; 11 nucleotides match TRBD2. Germline V gene lookup returns CDR1 SGHTA and CDR2 FQGNSA. The junction had 11 bases not matched to a gene; V was cut back by 6 bases and J by 4 bases. This CDR3 is 17 amino acids long.

There are a few counts of this clone. The V and J genes are TRBV4-3 and TRBJ2-7; 8 positions match TRBD1. This CDR3 is 17 amino acids long. Germline V gene lookup returns CDR1 LGHNA and CDR2 YSLEER. Losses at the gene ends were 1 base for V and 7 bases for J; bases not matched to a gene: 15. The CDR3 sequence is CASSQATWEQGASEQYF. The CDR3, as DNA: TGCGCCAGCAGCCAAGCTACGTGGGAGCAGGGGGCGTCGGAGCAGTACTTC.

This clone was picked up one time. The chain joins TRBV27 to TRBJ2-5; 7 bases match TRBD2. The germline V gene encodes CDR1 MNHEY and CDR2 SMNVEV (reference sequence). Trimming at V came to 5 bases and at J to 4 bases, leaving 10 bases not matched to a gene. The CDR3 spans 15 residues. CDR3 coding DNA: TGTGCCAGCAGTGCCTCCGGGACGGGGGGAGAGACCCAGTACTTC. It translates to CASSASGTGGETQYF.

The chain carries TRBV9 and TRBJ2-1; perhaps TRBD2 as D (5 bases). Germline V lookup: CDR1 SGDLS, CDR2 YYNGEE. The CDR3 spans 13 residues. V was pared by 0 bases and J by 9 bases, with 10 bases between. The CDR3 loop reads CASSVGSASEQFF. CDR3 DNA sequence: TGTGCCAGCAGCGTAGGTAGCGCCAGTGAGCAGTTCTTC.

V usage is TRBV12-5 and J usage is TRBJ1-1; D is perhaps TRBD1 (5 bases). CDR1 and CDR2 (germline): LGHNT, FRNRAP. V gave up 3 bases and J gave up 6 bases, with 11 bases separating them. The CDR3 contains 13 residues. Here the CDR3 DNA reads TGTGCTAGTGGTTTAGGGGAGGTGGCTGAAGCTTTCTTT. Translated: CASGLGEVAEAFF. Based on the CDR3 plus reference TRBV12-5 and TRBJ1-1, the full variable domain is DARVTQTPRHKVTEMGQEVTMRCQPILGHNTVFWYRQTMMQGLELLAYFRNRAPLDDSGMPKDRFSAEMPDATLATLKIQPSEPRDSAVYFCASGLGEVAEAFFGQGTRLTVV.

This clone was seen just once. The rearrangement links TRBV6-1 to TRBJ2-2; D perhaps matches TRBD2 (6 bases). The V and J ends lost 0 bases and 1 base respectively, with 6 bases between them. The CDR3 has 15 residues. Looked up from germline, CDR1 is MNHNS and CDR2 is SASEGT. CDR3 sequence reads: CASSEAGLNTGELFF. In nucleotides, the CDR3 is TGTGCCAGCAGTGAAGCGGGACTGAACACCGGGGAGCTGTTTTTT.

This clone was observed a few times. The chain has TRBV27 and TRBJ2-7, with 7 bases identical to TRBD1. Germline values: CDR1 MNHEY, CDR2 SMNVEV (reference sequence). The ends lost 10 bases at V and 6 bases at J; junction bases unmatched: 9. This CDR3 contains 12 residues. CDR3 in DNA: TGTGCCACAAGGACAGGCTTTCTCGAGCAGTACTTC. Protein: CATRTGFLEQYF.

The V call is TRBV28, the J call TRBJ2-7; 8 bases match TRBD1. The CDR3 is 14 amino acids. V gave up 6 bases and J gave up 2 bases; unmatched junction bases: 6. Germline V CDR1 and CDR2: MDHEN, SYDVKM. The CDR3 sequence: CASSQRTGTYEQYF. DNA for the CDR3: TGTGCCAGCAGCCAAAGGACAGGGACCTACGAGCAGTACTTC. Drawing the rest from reference TRBV28 and TRBJ2-7, the complete variable domain is DVKVTQSSRYLVKRTGEKVFLECVQDMDHENMFWYRQDPGLGLRLIYFSYDVKMKEKGDIPEGYSVSREKKERFSLILESASTNQTSMYLCASSQRTGTYEQYFGPGTRLTVT.

The chain has TRBV2 and TRBJ2-5; 11 positions agree with TRBD1. Germline V gene data show CDR1 as SNHLY and CDR2 as FYNNEI. This CDR3 contains 15 residues. V lost 7 bases, J lost 4 bases, and 8 bases stayed unmatched. The CDR3 DNA reads TGTGCCAGCATCAAGGACAGGGGGCAGTCAGAGACCCAGTACTTC. Amino acids: CASIKDRGQSETQYF.

Remarks on this clone: One junction end does not reproduce the germline sequence, and a read error may be involved. The V gene is TRBV7-9, the J gene TRBJ1-3; D remains unclear. The CDR3 is 16 residues long. The germline gives CDR1 SEHNR, CDR2 FQNEAQ (reference sequence). The CDR3 here is CSSSLGRSVAGNTIYF. The CDR3 DNA is TGTTCCAGCAGCTTGGGCAGGTCGGTTGCTGGAAACACCATATATTTT.

The V call is TRBV14, the J call TRBJ2-3, with D maybe TRBD2 (5 bases). The CDR3 totals 16 residues. V was cut by 1 base and J by 3 bases, with 14 bases left in between. Per the germline V gene, CDR1 is SGHDN and CDR2 is FVKESK. The CDR3 DNA is TGTGCCAGCAGCCAAGTTGGCCGGGGAAAGACAGATACGCAGTATTTT. This gives the protein CASSQVGRGKTDTQYF.

Only a few counts were recorded for this clone. This chain connects TRBV6-1 to TRBJ1-5, with D possibly being TRBD1 (5 bases). The CDR3 is 16 residues long. V lost 1 base and J lost 2, with 12 bases in between. Germline V gives CDR1 MNHNS, CDR2 SASEGT. The CDR3 DNA is TGTGCCAGCAGTGAAGGTAGGGGAAGGGGCAATCAGCCCCAGCATTTT. Its protein product is CASSEGRGRGNQPQHF.

The chain joins TRBV19 to TRBJ1-1, with D hard to call. V was trimmed by 3 bases and J by 7 bases, leaving 12 bases between them. The length of the CDR3 is 13 residues. Germline V gene data show CDR1 as LNHDA and CDR2 as SQIVND (reference sequence). CDR3 in DNA: TGTGCCAGTAGTATCAGGAACGGCAATGAAGCTTTCTTT. This sequence encodes CASSIRNGNEAFF. The full variable domain, its missing parts supplied by reference TRBV19 and TRBJ1-1, is DGGITQSPKYLFRKEGQNVTLSCEQNLNHDAMYWYRQDPGQGLRLIYYSQIVNDFQKGDIAEGYSVSREKKESFPLTVTSAQKNPTAFYLCASSIRNGNEAFFGQGTRLTVV.

The rearrangement links TRBV29-1 to TRBJ2-3; D unclear. The CDR3 runs 11 residues. Germline V gene sequence: CDR1 SQVTM, CDR2 ANQGSEA. The V gene lost 6 bases and the J gene lost 5 bases, with 9 bases spanning the gap. CDR3 residues: CSVRFRDTQYF. DNA of the CDR3: TGCAGCGTCAGGTTTCGAGATACGCAGTATTTT.

V usage is TRBV5-1 and J usage is TRBJ1-3; possibly TRBD1 for D (6 bases). V gave up 1 base and J gave up 4 bases, with 12 bases separating them. CDR3 length equals 15 residues. Looked up from germline, CDR1 is SGHRS and CDR2 is YFSETQ. CDR3 DNA: TGCGCCAGCAGCTTGTCGGGGGGGCAGGGAAACACCATATATTTT. Translated: CASSLSGGQGNTIYF.

This clone has just one count. The rearrangement links TRBV28 to TRBJ2-2, with TRBD2 identical over 7 bases. Losses at the gene ends were 3 bases for V and 6 bases for J; bases not matched to a gene: 7. This CDR3 is 15 amino acids long. Germline V CDR1 and CDR2: MDHEN, SYDVKM. The CDR3 DNA reads TGTGCCAGCAGTTTTGGTAGCGGGCCCTCCGGGGAGCTGTTTTTT. Amino acid sequence: CASSFGSGPSGELFF.

CDR3 nucleotides: TGCGCCAGCAGCCAAGACCGGGACAGGACAAACACTGAAGCTTTCTTT. Encoded protein: CASSQDRDRTNTEAFF. The chain recombines TRBV4-3 with TRBJ1-1, with 8 bases identical to TRBD1. CDR1 LGHNA and CDR2 YSLEER come from the germline V gene. With 0 bases clipped from V and 2 bases from J, the junction kept 5 bases outside the gene matches. There are 16 residues in the CDR3.

This clone was seen a few times. This rearrangement joins TRBV7-7 to TRBJ2-1, with TRBD1 as a possible D gene (5 bases). Per the germline V gene, CDR1 is SSHAT and CDR2 is FNYEAQ (reference sequence). This CDR3 region has 14 residues. V was clipped by 1 base and J by 6 bases, with 10 bases between them. The CDR3 loop reads CASSLDPDSNEQFF. The CDR3 coding sequence is TGTGCCAGCAGCTTAGATCCCGACAGCAATGAGCAGTTCTTC.

V is TRBV7-9 and J is TRBJ2-1, with TRBD2 matching 9 bases. J was trimmed by 10 bases and V by 1 base; bases with no gene match: 5. This CDR3 has 14 amino acids. Germline V lookup: CDR1 SEHNR, CDR2 FQNEAQ (reference sequence). The CDR3 is CASSLGGLALEQFF. The CDR3 DNA reads TGTGCCAGCAGCTTAGGGGGACTAGCTTTAGAGCAGTTCTTC.

CDR3 in amino acids: CASSSLDREDQPQHF. The CDR3 DNA follows: TGTGCCAGCAGTTCATTAGACAGGGAGGATCAGCCCCAGCATTTT. This chain connects TRBV6-5 to TRBJ1-5, with 7 bases matching TRBD1. V shed 4 bases and J 5 bases; nucleotides not matched to a gene: 8. CDR3 length: 15 residues. Germline CDR1 and CDR2: MNHEY and SVGAGI.